This TCR beta chain derives from a study of metastatic and nonmetastatic thyroid tumors. CDR1 and CDR2 (germline): MDHEN, SYDVKM. Germline trimming cut 3 bases from V and 3 bases from J; bases unmatched to any gene: 3. The length of the CDR3 is 17 residues. Patients were all untreated before their thyroid surgery. TCRdb re-analyzed the PCR reads using MiXCR. Of roughly 48,000 clones listed, roughly 15% were seen once; the top ten hold approximately 3%. This clone was recorded at least ten times. Specimen: blood. The J gene is TRBJ1-6, the V gene TRBV28, with 12 bases that match TRBD1. The TCR comes from a female donor with papillary thyroid cancer or a benign thyroid nodule (not recorded which). Some clones in this sample may be carry-over from other donors' samples. The CDR3 DNA reads TGTGCCAGCAGTTTGGGACAGGGGGCCTACTATAATTCACCCCTCCACTTT. Encoded protein: CASSLGQGAYYNSPLHF.